This TCR beta chain was obtained from a study of blood T cell repertoires in COVID-19. Looking at the study overall: T cells, B-cell-depleted T cells, or PBMCs supplied cDNA or gDNA.

As originally analysed: Reference gene primer amplification yielded estimated nucleated cell counts. Assay used: immunoSEQ multiplex PCR; TCRdb lists only in-frame clones, some missing. V, J and clone size reflect that table, while D and trimming were determined from the DNA. The sample lists roughly 100,000 clones, less than 95% seen once, with 6.5% to 8.5% in the top ten. Trimming removed 5 bases from V and 2 bases from J; junction bases left unmatched: 8. CDR1 is SNHLY, CDR2 FYNNEI, per germline. CDR3 length equals 15 residues. This sequence was found in a man between 18 and 35 years old with COVID-19, enrolled during active disease. Sequencing was performed on peripheral blood. The rearrangement links TRBV2 to TRBJ1-1, with 7 bases fitting TRBD1. The CDR3: CASSQYGQDNTEAFF. The DNA of the CDR3 is TGTGCCAGCAGTCAATATGGACAGGACAACACTGAAGCTTTCTTT.